These T cell receptor beta chains were read from a single sample in a study of post-analysis software for immune sequencing data. One entry per CDR3 protein results from TCRdb running MiXCR on the PCR reads. The sample lists roughly 700,000 distinct CDR3 sequences, approximately 30% occurring once. The sample consisted of blood. The receptors stem from a girl aged 5 to 17 with multiple sclerosis. Both conserved end residues are part of each CDR3. The D gene is left open where the match is weak. Clone size is given for some rows only: seen once, a few or many times, or a class if the clone is expanded.

V: TRBV2; D: TRBD2; J: TRBJ2-1; size: NA; CDR3: CASGGRDNEQFF; DNA: TGTGCCAGCGGAGGGAGGGACAATGAGCAGTTCTTC
V: TRBV6-1; D: NA; J: TRBJ2-3; size: few; CDR3: CASSGGTASTDTQYF; DNA: TGTGCCAGCAGTGGCGGGACAGCTAGCACAGATACGCAGTATTTT
V: TRBV29-1; D: NA; J: TRBJ2-3; size: NA; CDR3: CSVAPTDTQYF; DNA: TGCAGCGTAGCCCCTACCGATACGCAGTATTTT
V: TRBV5-1; D: TRBD2; J: TRBJ2-7; size: few; CDR3: CASSPLAESYNEQYF; DNA: TGCGCCAGCAGCCCCCTAGCGGAGTCCTACAATGAGCAGTACTTC
V: TRBV6-5; D: TRBD2; J: TRBJ2-3; size: few; CDR3: CASSFSGRNVGADTQYF; DNA: TGTGCCAGCAGTTTTAGCGGGAGGAATGTTGGGGCAGATACGCAGTATTTT
V: TRBV25-1; D: TRBD1; J: TRBJ2-1; size: NA; CDR3: CASSGAGQGYNEQFF; DNA: TGTGCCAGCAGTGGCGCGGGACAGGGATACAATGAGCAGTTCTTC
V: TRBV6-2/TRBV6-3; D: NA; J: TRBJ2-5; size: few; CDR3: CASSWPLDTVGWRETQYF; DNA: TGTGCCAGCAGTTGGCCGTTGGATACAGTGGGGTGGAGAGAGACCCAGTACTTC
V: TRBV7-2; D: NA; J: TRBJ1-5; size: few; CDR3: CASSSGGQPQHF; DNA: TGTGCCAGCAGCTCGGGAGGGCAGCCCCAGCATTTT
V: TRBV20-1; D: NA; J: TRBJ1-6; size: NA; CDR3: CSANRGFASPLHF; DNA: TGCAGTGCTAATAGGGGGTTCGCTTCACCCCTCCACTTT
V: TRBV5-8; D: NA; J: TRBJ1-5; size: NA; CDR3: CASSLTDYLHSNQPQHF; DNA: TGTGCCAGCAGCTTGACAGACTACCTACATAGCAATCAGCCCCAGCATTTT
V: TRBV7-2; D: TRBD1; J: TRBJ1-4; size: NA; CDR3: CASSLFLGGGQGKEKLFF; DNA: TGTGCCAGCAGCTTATTCCTAGGCGGGGGACAGGGGAAGGAAAAACTGTTTTTT
V: TRBV20-1; D: TRBD1; J: TRBJ2-5; size: NA; CDR3: CSARGGSGTGPQYF; DNA: TGCAGTGCTAGAGGGGGATCCGGGACAGGGCCCCAGTACTTC
V: TRBV10-2; D: NA; J: TRBJ2-7; size: few; CDR3: CASGGRTSYEQYF; DNA: TGCGCCAGCGGGGGACGGACTTCCTACGAGCAGTACTTC
V: TRBV28; D: TRBD1; J: TRBJ2-1; size: NA; CDR3: CASSLSRGINNEQFF; DNA: TGTGCCAGCAGTTTATCCAGGGGGATCAACAATGAGCAGTTCTTC
V: TRBV7-2; D: NA; J: TRBJ2-1; size: few; CDR3: CASSLYRRNQFF; DNA: TGTGCCAGCAGCTTATATCGCAGAAATCAGTTCTTC
V: TRBV6-5; D: NA; J: TRBJ2-3; size: few; CDR3: CASSYDSATDTQYF; DNA: TGTGCCAGCAGTTACGACAGCGCTACAGATACGCAGTATTTT
V: TRBV10-2; D: NA; J: TRBJ2-5; size: few; CDR3: CASSGMEWGTQYF; DNA: TGCGCCAGCAGTGGAATGGAGTGGGGGACCCAGTACTTC
V: TRBV12-3/TRBV12-4; D: NA; J: TRBJ2-3; size: NA; CDR3: CATASGTDTQYF; DNA: TGTGCCACTGCGTCCGGCACAGATACGCAGTATTTT
V: TRBV28; D: NA; J: TRBJ2-5; size: few; CDR3: CASSLVGPGQETQYF; DNA: TGTGCCAGCAGTTTAGTCGGACCGGGGCAAGAGACCCAGTACTTC
V: TRBV28; D: NA; J: TRBJ2-3; size: NA; CDR3: CASTSLGAWTDTQYF; DNA: TGTGCCAGCACCTCTTTGGGGGCTTGGACAGATACGCAGTATTTT
V: TRBV3-1; D: NA; J: TRBJ2-1; size: NA; CDR3: CASSQDVREQFF; DNA: TGTGCCAGCAGCCAAGATGTGAGGGAGCAGTTCTTC
V: TRBV29-1; D: TRBD2; J: TRBJ2-1; size: many; CDR3: CSVEDLASGRFWREQFF; DNA: TGCAGCGTTGAAGATCTGGCTAGCGGGAGGTTCTGGCGGGAGCAGTTCTTC
V: TRBV12-3/TRBV12-4; D: NA; J: TRBJ1-5; size: NA; CDR3: CASSFSPGSNQPQHF; DNA: TGTGCCAGCAGTTTTTCACCAGGGAGCAATCAGCCCCAGCATTTT
V: TRBV5-1; D: TRBD2; J: TRBJ2-1; size: NA; CDR3: CASSLGLAGGRGHEQFF; DNA: TGCGCCAGCAGCTTGGGACTAGCGGGAGGAAGGGGACATGAGCAGTTCTTC
V: TRBV6-2/TRBV6-3; D: TRBD1; J: TRBJ1-2; size: NA; CDR3: CASSGRDRLIYGYTF; DNA: TGTGCCAGCAGTGGACGGGACAGACTGATCTATGGCTACACCTTC
V: TRBV27; D: TRBD2; J: TRBJ2-1; size: NA; CDR3: CASSARLARHNEQFF; DNA: TGTGCCAGCAGTGCCAGACTAGCGAGGCACAATGAGCAGTTCTTC
V: TRBV6-2/TRBV6-3; D: TRBD1; J: TRBJ2-1; size: NA; CDR3: CASSRFGTGPYNEQFF; DNA: TGTGCCAGCAGCCGGTTCGGGACAGGCCCATACAATGAGCAGTTCTTC
V: TRBV28; D: NA; J: TRBJ2-7; size: NA; CDR3: CASSLLSGVEQYF; DNA: TGTGCCAGCAGTTTATTGTCCGGCGTAGAGCAGTACTTC
V: TRBV6-6; D: NA; J: TRBJ1-5; size: NA; CDR3: CASQRGRDQPQHF; DNA: TGTGCCAGCCAAAGAGGCCGTGATCAGCCCCAGCATTTT
V: TRBV12-3/TRBV12-4; D: NA; J: TRBJ1-1; size: NA; CDR3: CASSFPSGKTWNTEAFF; DNA: TGTGCCAGCAGTTTCCCCTCGGGTAAGACCTGGAACACTGAAGCTTTCTTT
V: TRBV11-2; D: NA; J: TRBJ2-1; size: NA; CDR3: CASSLDGWQNEQFF; DNA: TGTGCCAGCAGCTTAGATGGGTGGCAGAATGAGCAGTTCTTC
V: TRBV6-6; D: NA; J: TRBJ1-6; size: NA; CDR3: CASRGTGWHSPLHF; DNA: TGTGCCAGCAGGGGAACAGGGTGGCATTCACCCCTCCACTTT
V: TRBV7-7; D: NA; J: TRBJ2-5; size: few; CDR3: CASSPSPNRPGETQYF; DNA: TGTGCTAGCAGCCCCAGCCCCAACAGGCCCGGGGAGACCCAGTACTTC
V: TRBV5-1; D: NA; J: TRBJ1-2; size: few; CDR3: CASSWVLPNYGYTF; DNA: TGCGCCAGCAGTTGGGTGCTTCCCAACTATGGCTACACCTTC
V: TRBV28; D: NA; J: TRBJ2-7; size: NA; CDR3: CASSPNRGLYEQYF; DNA: TGTGCCAGCAGCCCAAACCGGGGCCTCTACGAGCAGTACTTC
V: TRBV15; D: NA; J: TRBJ2-1; size: NA; CDR3: CATSRPSGGVLSYNEQFF; DNA: TGTGCCACCAGCAGACCTTCCGGCGGGGTACTCTCCTACAATGAGCAGTTCTTC
V: TRBV7-9; D: TRBD1; J: TRBJ2-1; size: few; CDR3: CASQADRGSYNEQFF; DNA: TGTGCCAGCCAGGCCGACAGGGGCTCCTACAATGAGCAGTTCTTC
V: TRBV5-1; D: TRBD1; J: TRBJ2-1; size: few; CDR3: CASSLRDSPFYNEQFF; DNA: TGCGCCAGCAGCTTACGGGACAGCCCGTTCTACAATGAGCAGTTCTTC
V: TRBV29-1; D: NA; J: TRBJ1-1; size: NA; CDR3: CSVGLGVEAFF; DNA: TGCAGCGTGGGACTGGGCGTCGAAGCTTTCTTT
V: TRBV27; D: TRBD2; J: TRBJ2-7; size: NA; CDR3: CASSPPASGRAGYEQYF; DNA: TGTGCCAGCAGTCCCCCGGCTAGCGGGAGGGCCGGATATGAGCAGTACTTC
V: TRBV12-3/TRBV12-4; D: NA; J: TRBJ1-6; size: few; CDR3: CASSSPGLSPLHF; DNA: TGTGCCAGCAGCTCACCAGGGCTTTCACCCCTCCACTTT
V: TRBV3-1; D: NA; J: TRBJ2-4; size: NA; CDR3: CASSQVRGSIQYF; DNA: TGTGCCAGCAGCCAAGTTAGGGGTAGCATTCAGTACTTC
V: TRBV7-2; D: TRBD1; J: TRBJ2-7; size: NA; CDR3: CASSHRDSAYEQYF; DNA: TGTGCCAGCAGCCACCGGGACAGCGCCTACGAGCAGTACTTC
V: TRBV6-5; D: NA; J: TRBJ2-5; size: few; CDR3: CASSYSELIRETQYF; DNA: TGTGCCAGCAGTTACTCAGAACTGATTCGGGAGACCCAGTACTTC
V: TRBV24-1; D: NA; J: TRBJ1-1; size: NA; CDR3: CATSDFSQVDLGPTNTEAFF; DNA: TGTGCCACCAGTGATTTTAGTCAGGTAGACCTGGGGCCTACGAACACTGAAGCTTTCTTT
V: TRBV2; D: NA; J: TRBJ2-7; size: few; CDR3: CASSERPATYEQYF; DNA: TGTGCCAGCAGTGAACGACCAGCTACCTACGAGCAGTACTTC
V: TRBV19; D: TRBD1; J: TRBJ2-1; size: few; CDR3: CASRKPGQGLDEQFF; DNA: TGTGCCAGTAGAAAACCGGGACAGGGGCTTGATGAGCAGTTCTTC
V: TRBV3-1; D: NA; J: TRBJ1-1; size: NA; CDR3: CASSRDRDSEAFF; DNA: TGTGCCAGCAGCCGGGACCGGGATTCGGAAGCTTTCTTT
V: TRBV5-5; D: NA; J: TRBJ2-7; size: NA; CDR3: CASRLNTGRIAYEQYF; DNA: TGTGCCAGCAGGTTGAATACAGGGCGGATAGCCTACGAGCAGTACTTC
V: TRBV6-6; D: TRBD1; J: TRBJ1-2; size: few; CDR3: CASKPTGPNGYTF; DNA: TGTGCCAGCAAGCCGACAGGGCCTAATGGCTACACCTTC
V: TRBV2; D: TRBD2; J: TRBJ2-1; size: NA; CDR3: CASSGGLAVTYNEQFF; DNA: TGTGCCAGCAGTGGGGGACTAGCTGTAACCTACAATGAGCAGTTCTTC
V: TRBV12-3/TRBV12-4; D: TRBD1; J: TRBJ2-7; size: NA; CDR3: CASSTGGDYEQYF; DNA: TGTGCCAGCAGTACAGGGGGCGACTACGAGCAGTACTTC
V: TRBV11-2; D: TRBD2; J: TRBJ2-5; size: many; CDR3: CASSLMSSGTQETQYF; DNA: TGTGCCAGCAGCTTAATGTCTAGCGGGACTCAAGAGACCCAGTACTTC
V: TRBV11-2; D: TRBD2; J: TRBJ2-5; size: NA; CDR3: CASSSGGSGSGKTQYF; DNA: TGTGCCAGCAGCTCGGGCGGCAGCGGGAGCGGAAAGACCCAGTACTTC
V: TRBV27; D: TRBD1; J: TRBJ2-7; size: many; CDR3: CASSRGGAYEQYF; DNA: TGTGCCAGCAGCAGAGGGGGCGCCTACGAGCAGTACTTC
V: TRBV4-3; D: NA; J: TRBJ1-2; size: many; CDR3: CASSPSLTANYGYTF; DNA: TGCGCCAGCAGCCCAAGCCTGACAGCTAACTATGGCTACACCTTC
V: TRBV6-6; D: TRBD2; J: TRBJ2-1; size: NA; CDR3: CASSWTTGRGDEQFF; DNA: TGTGCCAGCAGTTGGACCACGGGGAGGGGTGATGAGCAGTTCTTC